Listed below are T cell receptor beta chains from one sample, sequenced in a study of blood T cell repertoires in COVID-19. Assay: immunoSEQ multiplex PCR; the TCRdb copy retains only in-frame clones and omits some. This sample has about 210,000 clones; roughly 86% occur once, and the top ten carry about 8%. Specimen: peripheral blood. Source of these receptors: a woman between 45 and 60 years old with active or convalescent COVID-19. Both conserved end residues are part of each CDR3.

J: TRBJ1-1
V: TRBV6-5
CDR3: CASSPPMNTEAFF

J: TRBJ1-5
V: TRBV19
CDR3: CASSRGQPQHF

J: TRBJ1-1
V: TRBV5-4
CDR3: CASSLVGGGNAEAFF

J: TRBJ1-6
V: TRBV2
CDR3: CASSERRTGANSPLHF

J: TRBJ2-7
V: TRBV14
CDR3: CASSPMQGLWSEQYF

J: TRBJ1-6
V: TRBV3-1/TRBV3-2
CDR3: CASSRTGDNSPLHF

J: TRBJ2-1
V: TRBV6-1
CDR3: CASSWKGGNEQFF

J: TRBJ2-3
V: TRBV2
CDR3: CASSEPRGLAGGHSSTDTQYF

J: TRBJ2-3
V: TRBV24-1
CDR3: CATEDYNTDTQYF

J: TRBJ1-1
V: TRBV28
CDR3: CASSSIRGVTTEAFF

J: TRBJ1-1
V: TRBV18
CDR3: CASSQALGGNTEAFF